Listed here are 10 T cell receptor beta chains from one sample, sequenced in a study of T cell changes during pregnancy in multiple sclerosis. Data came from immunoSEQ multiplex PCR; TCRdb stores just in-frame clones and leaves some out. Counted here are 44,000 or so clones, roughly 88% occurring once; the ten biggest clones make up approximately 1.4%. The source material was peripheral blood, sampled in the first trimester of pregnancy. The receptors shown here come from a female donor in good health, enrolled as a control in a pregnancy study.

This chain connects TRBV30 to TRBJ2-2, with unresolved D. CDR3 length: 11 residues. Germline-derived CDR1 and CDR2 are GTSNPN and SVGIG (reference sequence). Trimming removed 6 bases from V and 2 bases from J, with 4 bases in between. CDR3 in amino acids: CACLNTGELFF. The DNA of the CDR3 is TGTGCCTGTTTAAACACCGGGGAGCTGTTTTTT.

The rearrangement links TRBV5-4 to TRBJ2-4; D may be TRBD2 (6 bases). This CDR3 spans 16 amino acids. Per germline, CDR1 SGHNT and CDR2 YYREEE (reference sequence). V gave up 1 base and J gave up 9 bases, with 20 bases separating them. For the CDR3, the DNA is TGTGCCAGCAGCTTGAGAGCAGGGCGGGGTCAGACCATTCAGTACTTC. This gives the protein CASSLRAGRGQTIQYF. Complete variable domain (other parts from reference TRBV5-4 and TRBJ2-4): ETGVTQSPTHLIKTRGQQVTLRCSSQSGHNTVSWYQQALGQGPQFIFQYYREEENGRGNFPPRFSGLQFPNYSSELNVNALELDDSALYLCASSLRAGRGQTIQYFGAGTRLSVL.

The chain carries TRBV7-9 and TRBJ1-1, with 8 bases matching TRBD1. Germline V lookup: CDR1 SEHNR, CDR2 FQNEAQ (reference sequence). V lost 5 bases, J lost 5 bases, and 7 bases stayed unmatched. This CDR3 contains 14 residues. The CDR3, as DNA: TGTGCCAGCAGCGGCCGACAGGGGCGTACTGAAGCTTTCTTT. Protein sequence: CASSGRQGRTEAFF.

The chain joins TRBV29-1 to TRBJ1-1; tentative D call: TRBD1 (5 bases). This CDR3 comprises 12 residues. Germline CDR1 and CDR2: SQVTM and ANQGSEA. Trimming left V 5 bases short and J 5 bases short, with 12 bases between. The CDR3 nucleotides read TGCAGCGTTCTCCAGGGCGAGACTGAAGCTTTCTTT. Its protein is CSVLQGETEAFF.

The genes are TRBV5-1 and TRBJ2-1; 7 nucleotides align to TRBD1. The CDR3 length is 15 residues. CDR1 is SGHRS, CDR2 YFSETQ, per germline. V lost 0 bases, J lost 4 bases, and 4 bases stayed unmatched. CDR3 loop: CASSLEGQPYNEQFF. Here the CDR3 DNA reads TGCGCCAGCAGCTTGGAGGGACAGCCTTACAATGAGCAGTTCTTC. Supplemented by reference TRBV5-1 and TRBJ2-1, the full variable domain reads KAGVTQTPRYLIKTRGQQVTLSCSPISGHRSVSWYQQTPGQGLQFLFEYFSETQRNKGNFPGRFSGRQFSNSRSEMNVSTLELGDSALYLCASSLEGQPYNEQFFGPGTRLTVL.

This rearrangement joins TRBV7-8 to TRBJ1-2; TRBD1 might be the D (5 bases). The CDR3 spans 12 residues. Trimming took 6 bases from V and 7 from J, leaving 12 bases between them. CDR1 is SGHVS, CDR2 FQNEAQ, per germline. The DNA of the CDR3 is TGTGCCAGCAGGACAGCGCCGGGTGGCTACACCTTC. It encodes CASRTAPGGYTF.

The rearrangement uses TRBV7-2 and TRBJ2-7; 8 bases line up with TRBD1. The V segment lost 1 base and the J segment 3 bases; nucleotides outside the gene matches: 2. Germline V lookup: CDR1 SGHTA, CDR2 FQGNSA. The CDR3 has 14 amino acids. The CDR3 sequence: CASSLDGTGYEQYF. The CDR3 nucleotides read TGTGCCAGCAGCTTAGATGGGACAGGCTACGAGCAGTACTTC.

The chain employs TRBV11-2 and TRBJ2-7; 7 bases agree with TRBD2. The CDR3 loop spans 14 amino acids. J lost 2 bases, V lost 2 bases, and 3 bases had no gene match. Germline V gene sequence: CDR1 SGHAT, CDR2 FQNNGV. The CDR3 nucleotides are TGTGCCAGCAGCTTAAGTGGGAGGGCCTACGAGCAGTACTTC. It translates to CASSLSGRAYEQYF.

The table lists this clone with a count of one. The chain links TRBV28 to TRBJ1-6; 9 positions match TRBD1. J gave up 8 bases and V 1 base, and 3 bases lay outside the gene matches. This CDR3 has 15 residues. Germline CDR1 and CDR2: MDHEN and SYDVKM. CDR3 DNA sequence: TGTGCCAGCAGTTTATTTGGGACAGGGTATTCACCCCTCCACTTT. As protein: CASSLFGTGYSPLHF.

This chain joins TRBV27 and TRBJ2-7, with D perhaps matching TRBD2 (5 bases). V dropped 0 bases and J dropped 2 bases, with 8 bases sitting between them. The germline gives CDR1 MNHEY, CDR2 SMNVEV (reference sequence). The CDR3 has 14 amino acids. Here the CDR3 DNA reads TGTGCCAGCAGTTTATCGCGGAGGACCTACGAGCAGTACTTC. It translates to CASSLSRRTYEQYF.